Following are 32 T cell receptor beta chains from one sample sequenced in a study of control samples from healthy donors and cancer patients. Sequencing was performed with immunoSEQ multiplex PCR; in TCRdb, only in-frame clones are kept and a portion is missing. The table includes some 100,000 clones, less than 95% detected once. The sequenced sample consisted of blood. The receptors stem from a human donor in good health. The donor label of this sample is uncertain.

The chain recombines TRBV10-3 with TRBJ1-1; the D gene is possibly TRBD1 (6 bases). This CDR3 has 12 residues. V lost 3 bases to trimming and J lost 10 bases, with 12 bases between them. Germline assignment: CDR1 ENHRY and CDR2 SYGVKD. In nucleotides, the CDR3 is TGTGCCATCAGTGAATCGGGGGGCACAGCTTTCTTT. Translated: CAISESGGTAFF.

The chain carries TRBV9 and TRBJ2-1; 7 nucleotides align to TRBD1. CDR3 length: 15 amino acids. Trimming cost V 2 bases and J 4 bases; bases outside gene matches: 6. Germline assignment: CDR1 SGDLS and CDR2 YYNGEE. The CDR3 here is CASSVSSGGYNEQFF. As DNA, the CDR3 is TGTGCCAGCAGCGTGAGTTCAGGGGGATACAATGAGCAGTTCTTC.

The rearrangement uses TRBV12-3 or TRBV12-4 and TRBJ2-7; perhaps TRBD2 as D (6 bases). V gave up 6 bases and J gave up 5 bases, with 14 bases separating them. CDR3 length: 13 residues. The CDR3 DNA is TGTGCCAGCAGCCCCACGGCGGGGCACGAGCAGTACTTC. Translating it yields CASSPTAGHEQYF.

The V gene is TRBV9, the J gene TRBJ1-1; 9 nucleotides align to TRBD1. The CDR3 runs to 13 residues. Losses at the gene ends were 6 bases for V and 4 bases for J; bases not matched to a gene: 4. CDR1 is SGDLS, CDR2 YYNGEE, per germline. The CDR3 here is CASTQGASTEAFF. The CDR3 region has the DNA TGTGCCAGCACACAGGGGGCAAGCACTGAAGCTTTCTTT.

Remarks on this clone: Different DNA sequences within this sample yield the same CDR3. The CDR3 here is CASSPGLNTEAFF. The CDR3 nucleotides are TGTGCCAGCTCACCAGGATTGAACACTGAAGCTTTCTTT. The genes are TRBV18 and TRBJ1-1, with D unclear. V shed 2 bases and J shed 0 bases, with 4 bases lying between them. The CDR3 is 13 residues long. Germline V gene lookup returns CDR1 KGHSH and CDR2 LQKENI.

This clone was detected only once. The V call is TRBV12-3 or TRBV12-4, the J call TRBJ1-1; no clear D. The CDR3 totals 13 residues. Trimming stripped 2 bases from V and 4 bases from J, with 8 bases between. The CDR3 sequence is CASSLLGGTEAFF. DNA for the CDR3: TGTGCCAGCAGTTTACTAGGTGGCACTGAAGCTTTCTTT.

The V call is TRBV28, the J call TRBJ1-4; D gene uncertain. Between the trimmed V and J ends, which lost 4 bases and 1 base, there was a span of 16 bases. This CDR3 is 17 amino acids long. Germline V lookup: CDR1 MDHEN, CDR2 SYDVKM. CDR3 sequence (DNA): TGTGCCAGCAGTTCCCGGACCGGGAAGGTAACTAATGAAAAACTGTTTTTT. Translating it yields CASSSRTGKVTNEKLFF. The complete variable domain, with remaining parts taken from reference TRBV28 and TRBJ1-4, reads DVKVTQSSRYLVKRTGEKVFLECVQDMDHENMFWYRQDPGLGLRLIYFSYDVKMKEKGDIPEGYSVSREKKERFSLILESASTNQTSMYLCASSSRTGKVTNEKLFFGSGTQLSVL.

CDR3 loop: CASSLGRWGTDTQYF. CDR3 in DNA: TGTGCCAGCAGTTTGGGGCGTTGGGGCACAGATACGCAGTATTTT. V is TRBV27 and J is TRBJ2-3; perhaps TRBD1 as D (5 bases). Trimming took off 3 bases at V and 1 base at J, with 11 bases between the two ends. The CDR3 runs to 15 residues. The germline V gene encodes CDR1 MNHEY and CDR2 SMNVEV (reference sequence).

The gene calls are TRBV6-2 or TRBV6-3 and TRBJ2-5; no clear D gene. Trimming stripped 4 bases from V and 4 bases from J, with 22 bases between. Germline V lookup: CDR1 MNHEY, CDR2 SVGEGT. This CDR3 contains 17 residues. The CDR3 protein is CASSCGRVHTLSETQYF. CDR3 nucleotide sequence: TGTGCCAGCAGTTGCGGTCGAGTACATACACTCTCAGAGACCCAGTACTTC.

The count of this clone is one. CDR3 sequence: CASSFLETQYF. CDR3 DNA sequence: TGTGCCAGCAGCTTTCTGGAGACCCAGTACTTC. The chain recombines TRBV5-8 with TRBJ2-5; D not resolved. The CDR3 has 11 residues. Germline V lookup: CDR1 SGHTS, CDR2 YDEGEE. Trimming shortened V by 2 bases and J by 5 bases, and 4 bases separated the two germline ends.

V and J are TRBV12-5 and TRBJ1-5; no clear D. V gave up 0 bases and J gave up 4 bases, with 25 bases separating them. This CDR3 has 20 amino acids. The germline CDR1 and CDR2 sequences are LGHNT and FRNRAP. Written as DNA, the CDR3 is TGTGCTAGTGGTTTGGTTCCGGCGACTATTGCGAGTTTATCGAATCAGCCCCAGCATTTT. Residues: CASGLVPATIASLSNQPQHF.

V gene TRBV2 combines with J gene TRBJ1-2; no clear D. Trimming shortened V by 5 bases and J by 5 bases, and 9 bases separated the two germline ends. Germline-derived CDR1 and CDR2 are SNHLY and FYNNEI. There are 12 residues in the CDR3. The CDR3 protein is CASSSRTYGYTF. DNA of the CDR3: TGTGCCAGCAGTTCCCGGACGTATGGCTACACCTTC.

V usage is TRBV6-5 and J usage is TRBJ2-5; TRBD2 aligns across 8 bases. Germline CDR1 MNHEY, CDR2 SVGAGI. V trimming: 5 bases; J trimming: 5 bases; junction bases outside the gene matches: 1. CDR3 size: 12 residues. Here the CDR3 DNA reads TGTGCCAGCAGTCGGGGGGGCGAGACCCAGTACTTC. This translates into CASSRGGETQYF.

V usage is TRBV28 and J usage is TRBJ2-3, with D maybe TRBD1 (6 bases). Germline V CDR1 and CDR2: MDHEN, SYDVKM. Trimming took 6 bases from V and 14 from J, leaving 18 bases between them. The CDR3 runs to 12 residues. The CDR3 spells CASSRTGTWLYF. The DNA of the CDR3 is TGTGCCAGCAGCCGCACAGGGACCTGGCTGTATTTT.

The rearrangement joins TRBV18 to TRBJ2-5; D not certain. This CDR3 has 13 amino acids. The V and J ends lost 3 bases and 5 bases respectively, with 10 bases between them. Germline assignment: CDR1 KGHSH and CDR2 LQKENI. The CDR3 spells CASSPSPYETQYF. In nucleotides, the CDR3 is TGTGCCAGCTCACCTTCACCATATGAGACCCAGTACTTC.

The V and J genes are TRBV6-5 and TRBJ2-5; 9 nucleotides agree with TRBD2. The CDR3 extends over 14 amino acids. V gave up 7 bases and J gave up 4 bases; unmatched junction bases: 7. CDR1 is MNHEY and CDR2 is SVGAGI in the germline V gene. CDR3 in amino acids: CASMARGGPETQYF. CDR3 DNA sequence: TGTGCCAGCATGGCGCGGGGGGGCCCAGAGACCCAGTACTTC.

CDR3 sequence reads: CASSLTTGREGYTF. As DNA, the CDR3 is TGCGCCAGCAGCCTTACGACAGGGAGAGAGGGCTACACCTTC. The rearrangement uses TRBV5-1 and TRBJ1-2, with 7 bases fitting TRBD1. The V gene end was trimmed by 4 bases and the J gene end by 8 bases; junction bases not matched to a gene: 11. Germline assignment: CDR1 SGHRS and CDR2 YFSETQ. There are 14 residues in the CDR3.

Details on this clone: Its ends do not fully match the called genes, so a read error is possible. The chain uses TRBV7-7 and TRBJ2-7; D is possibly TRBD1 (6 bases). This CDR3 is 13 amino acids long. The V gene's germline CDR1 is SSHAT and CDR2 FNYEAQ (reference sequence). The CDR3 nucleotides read TGTGCTAGCAGCTTAGCAGGGGACTACGAGCAGTACTTC. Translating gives CASSLAGDYEQYF. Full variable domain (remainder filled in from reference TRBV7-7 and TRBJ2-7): GAGVSQSPRYKVTKRGQDVTLRCDPISSHATLYWYQQALGQGPEFLTYFNYEAQPDKSGLPSDRFSAERPEGSISTLTIQRTEQRDSAMYRCASSLAGDYEQYFGPGTRLTVT.

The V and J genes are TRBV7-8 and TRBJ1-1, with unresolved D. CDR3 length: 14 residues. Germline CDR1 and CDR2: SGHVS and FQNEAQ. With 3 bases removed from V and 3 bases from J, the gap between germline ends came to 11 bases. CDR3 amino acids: CASSLGITDTEAFF. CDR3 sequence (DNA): TGTGCCAGCAGCTTGGGGATTACGGACACTGAAGCTTTCTTT.

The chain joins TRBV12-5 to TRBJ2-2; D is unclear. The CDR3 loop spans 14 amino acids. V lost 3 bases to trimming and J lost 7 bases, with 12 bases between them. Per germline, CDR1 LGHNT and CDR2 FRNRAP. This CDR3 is CASGFGGNIGELFF. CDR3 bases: TGTGCTAGTGGTTTCGGTGGGAATATCGGGGAGCTGTTTTTT. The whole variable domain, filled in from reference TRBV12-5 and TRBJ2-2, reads DARVTQTPRHKVTEMGQEVTMRCQPILGHNTVFWYRQTMMQGLELLAYFRNRAPLDDSGMPKDRFSAEMPDATLATLKIQPSEPRDSAVYFCASGFGGNIGELFFGEGSRLTVL.

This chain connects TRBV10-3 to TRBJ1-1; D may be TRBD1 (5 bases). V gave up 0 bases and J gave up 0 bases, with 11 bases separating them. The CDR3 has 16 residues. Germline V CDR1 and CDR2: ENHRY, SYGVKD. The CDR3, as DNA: TGTGCCATCAGTGAGTCGAGAGACAGCCTGAACACTGAAGCTTTCTTT. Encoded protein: CAISESRDSLNTEAFF.

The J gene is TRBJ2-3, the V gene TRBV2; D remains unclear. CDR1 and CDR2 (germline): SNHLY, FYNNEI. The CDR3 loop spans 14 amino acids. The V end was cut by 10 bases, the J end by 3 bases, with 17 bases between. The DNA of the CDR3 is TGTGCCACTGGACCAAGAGGTAGGACAGATACGCAGTATTTT. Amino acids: CATGPRGRTDTQYF.

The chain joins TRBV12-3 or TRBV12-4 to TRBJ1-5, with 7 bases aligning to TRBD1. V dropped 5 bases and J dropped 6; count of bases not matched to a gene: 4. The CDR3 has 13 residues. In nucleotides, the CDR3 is TGTGCCAGCAGTCGGGGGACAGTTCAGCCCCAGCATTTT. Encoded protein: CASSRGTVQPQHF.

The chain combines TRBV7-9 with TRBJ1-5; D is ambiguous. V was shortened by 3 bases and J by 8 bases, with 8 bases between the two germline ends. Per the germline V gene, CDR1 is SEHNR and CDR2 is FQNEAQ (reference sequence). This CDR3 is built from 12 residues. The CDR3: CASSFGREPQHF. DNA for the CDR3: TGTGCCAGCAGCTTTGGCCGGGAGCCCCAGCATTTT.

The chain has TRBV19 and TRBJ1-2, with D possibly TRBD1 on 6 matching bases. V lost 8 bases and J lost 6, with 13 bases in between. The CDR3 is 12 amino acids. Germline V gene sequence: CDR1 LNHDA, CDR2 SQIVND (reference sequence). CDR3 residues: CASEQGEDGYTF. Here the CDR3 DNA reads TGTGCCAGTGAACAGGGAGAAGATGGCTACACCTTC.

The CDR3: CAISGLAGGQQIEYF. CDR3 nucleotides: TGTGCCATCTCGGGACTAGCGGGGGGGCAGCAGATAGAATATTTT. V gene TRBV10-3 combines with J gene TRBJ2-3; 16 bases agree with TRBD2. V was clipped by 8 bases and J by 15 bases; unmatched bases: 14. The CDR3 has 15 residues. Germline loops: CDR1 ENHRY, CDR2 SYGVKD.

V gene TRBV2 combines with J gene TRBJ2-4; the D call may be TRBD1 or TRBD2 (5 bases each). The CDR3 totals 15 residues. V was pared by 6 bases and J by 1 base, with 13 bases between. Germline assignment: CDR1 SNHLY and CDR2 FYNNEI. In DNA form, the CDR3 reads TGTGCCAGCAGGGGGTGGGGGTTTGCCAAAAACATTCAGTACTTC. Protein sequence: CASRGWGFAKNIQYF. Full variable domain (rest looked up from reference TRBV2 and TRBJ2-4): EPEVTQTPSHQVTQMGQEVILRCVPISNHLYFYWYRQILGQKVEFLVSFYNNEISEKSEIFDDQFSVERPDGSNFTLKIRSTKLEDSAMYFCASRGWGFAKNIQYFGAGTRLSVL.

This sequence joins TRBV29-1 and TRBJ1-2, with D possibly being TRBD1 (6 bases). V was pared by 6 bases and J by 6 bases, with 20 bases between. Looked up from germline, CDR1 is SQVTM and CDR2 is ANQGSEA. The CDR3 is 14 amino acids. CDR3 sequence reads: CSVALRGVLDGYTF. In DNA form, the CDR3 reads TGCAGCGTCGCCCTCAGGGGAGTTCTAGATGGCTACACCTTC.

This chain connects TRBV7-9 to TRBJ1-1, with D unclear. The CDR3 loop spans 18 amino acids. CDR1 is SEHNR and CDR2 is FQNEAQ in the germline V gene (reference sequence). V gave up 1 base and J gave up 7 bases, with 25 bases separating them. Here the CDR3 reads CASSLVRDSGSGSDEAFF. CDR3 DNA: TGTGCCAGCAGCTTAGTGCGGGATTCGGGGAGTGGTTCGGATGAAGCTTTCTTT.

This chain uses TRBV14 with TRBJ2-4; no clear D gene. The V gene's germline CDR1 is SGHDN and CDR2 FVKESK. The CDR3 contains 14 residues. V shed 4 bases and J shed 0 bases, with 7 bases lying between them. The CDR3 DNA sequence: TGTGCCAGCAGCCTTCAACTAGCCAAAAACATTCAGTACTTC. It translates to CASSLQLAKNIQYF.

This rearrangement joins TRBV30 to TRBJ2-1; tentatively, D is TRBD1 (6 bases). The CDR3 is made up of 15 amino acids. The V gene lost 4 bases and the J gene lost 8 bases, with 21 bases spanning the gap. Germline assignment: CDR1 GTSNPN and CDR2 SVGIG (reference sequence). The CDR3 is CAWNRWGLEKDEQFF. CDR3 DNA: TGTGCCTGGAATCGTTGGGGGCTGGAGAAGGATGAGCAGTTCTTC.

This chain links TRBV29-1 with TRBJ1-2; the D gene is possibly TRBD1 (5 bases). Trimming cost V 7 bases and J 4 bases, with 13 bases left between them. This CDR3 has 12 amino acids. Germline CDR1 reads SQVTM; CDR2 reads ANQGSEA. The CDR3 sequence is CSAPTGTYGYTF. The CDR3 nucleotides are TGCAGCGCCCCGACGGGGACCTATGGCTACACCTTC.